This T cell receptor (beta chain) stems from a study of shared clonotypes between healthy human individuals. Germline CDR1 reads SGHRS; CDR2 reads YFSETQ. The CDR3 is made up of 13 amino acids. The V and J ends lost 5 bases and 4 bases, in that order; junction bases with no gene match: 5. The table came from immunoSEQ multiplex PCR; TCRdb's copy has only in-frame clones and leaves some out. The table includes approximately 1,500,000 clones, about 98% detected once. This chain connects TRBV5-1 to TRBJ1-1, with TRBD1 matching 7 bases. This clonotype originated in a man in his thirties or forties in good health. The source material was naive CD4+ T cells sorted from blood. The subset: CD45RA+ positively selected. CDR3 in DNA: TGCGCCAGCAGGGTTGACAGGGCCACTGAAGCTTTCTTT. Translated: CASRVDRATEAFF.